This T cell receptor beta chain was identified during a study of blood T cell repertoires in COVID-19. This CDR3 has 14 residues. Germline assignment: CDR1 KGHDR and CDR2 SFDVKD. V was trimmed by 2 bases and J by 8 bases, leaving 14 bases between them. Original methodology: The assay estimated nucleated cells by amplifying reference gene primers. Using immunoSEQ multiplex PCR, the repertoire was profiled, and TCRdb retains in-frame clones only, with some absent. The DNA gave D and trimming, while V, J and clone size come from that table. The data contain under 50,000 clones, 80% to 90% of them seen just once; the ten biggest clones take up 4.5% to 6.5%.

J is TRBJ1-2 and V is TRBV24-1, with D uncertain. This sequence was found in a man aged 40-49 years with active COVID-19. The specimen sequenced was peripheral blood. In DNA, the CDR3 is TGTGCCACCAGTGATTACGACGAGGGCGGCGGCTACACCTTC. It encodes CATSDYDEGGGYTF.